The next 13 T cell receptor beta chains were all read from a single sample in a study of early T cells in non-severe SARS-CoV-2 infection. MiXCR, run by TCRdb on the 5' RACE reads, gives a single entry per CDR3 protein. The table records over 60,000 distinct CDR3 sequences, roughly 8.7% of them present only once. The sample consisted of whole blood. All receptors come from an adult who was a healthcare worker with PCR-confirmed SARS-CoV-2 infection or an uninfected control (not recorded which).

Ten or more counts support this clonotype. The chain carries TRBV29-1 and TRBJ2-1; 11 bases are shared with TRBD2. Germline V CDR1 and CDR2: SQVTM, ANQGSEA. V shed 7 bases, J shed 2 bases, and the junction held 4 bases outside the gene matches. The CDR3 consists of 14 residues. The CDR3 sequence is CSAPGLAAYNEQFF. The DNA for the CDR3 is TGCAGCGCCCCGGGACTAGCGGCCTACAATGAGCAGTTCTTC.

This clonotype was seen a few times. This chain connects TRBV3-1 to TRBJ2-3; D is ambiguous. Germline values: CDR1 LGHDT, CDR2 YNNKEL (reference sequence). V was cut by 3 bases and J by 6 bases, with 7 bases left in between. The length of the CDR3 is 12 residues. CDR3 sequence (DNA): TGTGCCAGCAGCCAGAGGCTTGATACGCAGTATTTT. Translated: CASSQRLDTQYF.

This clonotype was observed a handful of times. The chain carries TRBV7-3 and TRBJ2-5, with 7 bases that match TRBD2. Per germline, CDR1 SGHTA and CDR2 FQGTGA. The CDR3 is 14 residues long. Trimming took 5 bases from V and 1 from J; bases not matched to a gene: 4. CDR3 nucleotides: TGTGCCAGCAGCCCTAGCGGCGGCCAAGAGACCCAGTACTTC. Translation gives CASSPSGGQETQYF.

This clonotype was detected ten times or more. V gene TRBV4-2 combines with J gene TRBJ1-2, with 7 positions matching TRBD1. The trim removed 1 base at V and 7 bases at J, leaving 15 bases unmatched. The length of the CDR3 is 17 residues. The germline gives CDR1 LGHNA, CDR2 YNFKEQ. The CDR3 sequence is CASSQALRQGSHSGYTF. In DNA, the CDR3 is TGTGCCAGCAGCCAAGCCTTGAGACAGGGATCGCACTCTGGCTACACCTTC.

This clonotype appeared many times. This sequence joins TRBV2 and TRBJ2-7, with D possibly being TRBD1 (7 bases). The germline V gene has CDR1 SNHLY and CDR2 FYNNEI. The CDR3 runs to 14 residues. With 5 bases removed from V and 2 bases from J, the gap between germline ends came to 13 bases. The CDR3 sequence: CASSQGGRAYEQYF. As DNA, the CDR3 is TGTGCCAGCAGTCAGGGGGGCCGTGCCTACGAGCAGTACTTC.

This clonotype occurred a few times. The rearrangement links TRBV18 to TRBJ2-3; 9 bases are a match to TRBD2. J lost 0 bases, V lost 4 bases, and 5 bases had no gene match. The CDR3 is 16 amino acids. The germline CDR1 and CDR2 sequences are KGHSH and LQKENI. This chain's CDR3 is CASSQRLADSTDTQYF. Written as DNA, the CDR3 is TGTGCCAGCTCACAGAGACTAGCGGATAGCACAGATACGCAGTATTTT.

This clonotype has ten or more counts. The V call is TRBV10-2, the J call TRBJ1-1, with D possibly matching TRBD1 (5 bases). Per germline, CDR1 WSHSY and CDR2 SAAADI. CDR3 length: 13 residues. The ends were cut back, 7 bases at V and 5 bases at J, with 14 bases in the middle. The CDR3 nucleotides are TGCGCCAGCATGAAGGGGTTGGGTACTGAAGCTTTCTTT. Its translation: CASMKGLGTEAFF.

This clonotype has a count of ten or more. V is TRBV3-1 and J is TRBJ2-3, with TRBD1 matching 9 bases. The CDR3 has 17 residues. V was pared by 10 bases and J by 4 bases, with 18 bases of the junction left unmatched. Germline V gene sequence: CDR1 LGHDT, CDR2 YNNKEL (reference sequence). CDR3 bases: TGTGCCACCATGGGACAGGGAATTTTAAGGGGGCCAGATACGCAGTATTTT. Its translation: CATMGQGILRGPDTQYF.

The chain is built from TRBV9 and TRBJ2-3, with D perhaps TRBD2 (6 bases). The CDR3 totals 18 residues. V was pared by 0 bases and J by 1 base, with 18 bases between. The germline gives CDR1 SGDLS, CDR2 YYNGEE. The CDR3 DNA reads TGTGCCAGCAGCGTAGATGGGAGAGGGGACTTCCGCACAGATACGCAGTATTTT. Its protein is CASSVDGRGDFRTDTQYF.

This chain links TRBV7-9 with TRBJ2-7, with a weak D call TRBD1 (6 bases). The CDR3 length is 14 residues. CDR1 is SEHNR, CDR2 FQNEAQ, per germline (reference sequence). V lost 4 bases, J lost 3 bases, and 13 bases lay in between. CDR3 in DNA: TGTGCCAGCAGCTCTACGGGACAAAACTACGAGCAGTACTTC. Encoded protein: CASSSTGQNYEQYF.

This clonotype was counted between two and nine times. This chain joins TRBV3-1 and TRBJ2-1; D is unresolved. CDR3 length: 14 residues. CDR1 and CDR2 (germline): LGHDT, YNNKEL (reference sequence). V was shortened by 4 bases and J by 8 bases, with 15 bases between the two germline ends. CDR3 sequence (DNA): TGTGCCAGCAGCCCAGAACTAACGGTTCATGAGCAGTTCTTC. It is translated as CASSPELTVHEQFF.

There are many counts of this clonotype. This rearrangement joins TRBV7-6 to TRBJ2-1, with D perhaps TRBD1 or TRBD2 (5 bases each). Germline V lookup: CDR1 SGHVS, CDR2 FNYEAQ. The V end lost 0 bases, the J end lost 6 bases, and 6 bases lay between the germline ends. This CDR3 spans 13 amino acids. In DNA form, the CDR3 reads TGTGCCAGCAGCTTAGCGGGACGCAATGAGCAGTTCTTC. Protein: CASSLAGRNEQFF.

This clonotype was picked up many times. This chain joins TRBV12-3 or TRBV12-4 and TRBJ1-5; no clear D gene. The ends were cut back, 2 bases at V and 3 bases at J, with 8 bases in the middle. The CDR3 has 14 amino acids. CDR3 in DNA: TGTGCCAGCAGTTTAATCCGGATCAATCAGCCCCAGCATTTT. It is translated as CASSLIRINQPQHF.